This record looks at one T cell receptor beta chain sequence and its context. Antigen specificity is unknown. Sequencing was performed with immunoSEQ multiplex PCR; in TCRdb, only in-frame clones are kept and a portion is missing. This table holds roughly 40,000 clones, 68% found once. This sample was included in a study of vaccination effects on CD4 cells after COVID-19. Overall study: Every well housed more than 1.5 million PBMC, which grew in culture alongside about 9.9 IU/ml IL-2 and about 10 ug/ml peptides. Whole-study findings and limits: Late after vaccination, infection- and vaccine-induced clones showed marked clonal contraction.

CDR3 length: 16 residues. V gave up 0 bases and J gave up 1 base, with 10 bases separating them. The germline V gene has CDR1 MNHEY and CDR2 SVGAGI. CD4+ T cell isolation took place after 10 days of culture. V is TRBV6-5 and J is TRBJ1-3; D call uncertain. The sample consisted of CD4+ T cells from PBMCs cultured without peptide, taken before COVID-19 vaccination. The receptor was derived from a human donor who received a COVID-19 vaccine. The CDR3 region is CASSYSRAPSGNTIYF. The CDR3 region has the DNA TGTGCCAGCAGTTACTCCCGGGCGCCTTCTGGAAACACCATATATTTT.